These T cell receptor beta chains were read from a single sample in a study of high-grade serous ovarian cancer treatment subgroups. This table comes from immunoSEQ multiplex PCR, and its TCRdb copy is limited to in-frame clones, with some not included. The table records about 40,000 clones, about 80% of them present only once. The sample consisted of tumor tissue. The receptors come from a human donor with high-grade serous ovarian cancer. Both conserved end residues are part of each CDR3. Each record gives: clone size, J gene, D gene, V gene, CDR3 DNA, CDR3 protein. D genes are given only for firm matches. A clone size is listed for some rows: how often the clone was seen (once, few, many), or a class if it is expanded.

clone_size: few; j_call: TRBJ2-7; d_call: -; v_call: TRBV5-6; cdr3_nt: TGTGCCAGCAGCTGGGGAACATCGGGCTACGAGCAGTACTTC; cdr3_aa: CASSWGTSGYEQYF
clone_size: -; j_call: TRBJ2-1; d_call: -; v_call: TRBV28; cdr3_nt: TGTGCCAGCGGCGGGACCCAGTTCTTC; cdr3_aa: CASGGTQFF
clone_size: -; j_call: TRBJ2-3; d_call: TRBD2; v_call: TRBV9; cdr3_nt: TGTGCCAGCAGCCTCGGACTAGCGGGAATGGGGAGCACAGATACGCAGTATTTT; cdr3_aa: CASSLGLAGMGSTDTQYF
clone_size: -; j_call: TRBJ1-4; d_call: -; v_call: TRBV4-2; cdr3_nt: TGTGCCAGCAGCCGTACATCGAAGATTGGGACACCGAATGAAAAACTGTTTTTT; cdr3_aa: CASSRTSKIGTPNEKLFF
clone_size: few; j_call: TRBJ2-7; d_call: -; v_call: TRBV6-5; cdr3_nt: TGTGCCAGCAGCGCCGGGGGCCAGAGCACCTACGAGCAGTACTTC; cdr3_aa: CASSAGGQSTYEQYF
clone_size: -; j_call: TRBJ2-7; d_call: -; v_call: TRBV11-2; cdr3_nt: TGTGCCAGCAGCCTCACAGGACCCCTCTCCTACGAGCAGTACTTC; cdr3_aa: CASSLTGPLSYEQYF
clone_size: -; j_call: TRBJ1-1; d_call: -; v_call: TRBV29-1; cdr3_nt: TGCAGCGTTGAAGATGGGACCAGGGGTCACAGAAACACTGAAGCTTTCTTT; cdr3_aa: CSVEDGTRGHRNTEAFF
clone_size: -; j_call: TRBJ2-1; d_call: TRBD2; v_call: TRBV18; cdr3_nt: TGTGCCAGCACCCGAGATAGCGGGACCCTCAATGAGCAGTTCTTC; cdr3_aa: CASTRDSGTLNEQFF
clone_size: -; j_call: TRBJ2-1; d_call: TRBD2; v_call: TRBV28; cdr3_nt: TGTGCCAGCATCCAGGCGACTAGCGGGAGACCTGAGCAGTTCTTC; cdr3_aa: CASIQATSGRPEQFF
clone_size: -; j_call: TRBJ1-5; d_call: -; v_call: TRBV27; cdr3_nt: TGTGCCAGCAGTTTATCGATAGGGGACAATCAGCCCCAGCATTTT; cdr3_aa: CASSLSIGDNQPQHF
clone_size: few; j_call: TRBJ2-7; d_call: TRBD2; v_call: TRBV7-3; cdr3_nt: TGTGCCAGCAGCTTGGGGCCTAGCGGAGCCTACGAGCAGTACTTC; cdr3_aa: CASSLGPSGAYEQYF
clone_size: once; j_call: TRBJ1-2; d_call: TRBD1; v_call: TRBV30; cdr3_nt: TGTGCTGGGGACAGTTCGAGGGATGGCTATGGCTACACCTTC; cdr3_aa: CAGDSSRDGYGYTF
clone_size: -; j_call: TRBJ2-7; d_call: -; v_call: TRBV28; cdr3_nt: TGTGCCAGCACCAAGAGGCGGGACTCCTACGAGCAGTACTTC; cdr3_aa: CASTKRRDSYEQYF
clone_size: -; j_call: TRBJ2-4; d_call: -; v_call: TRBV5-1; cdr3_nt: TGCGCCAGCAGGGCCGAACCATTAGCCAAAAACATTCAGTACTTC; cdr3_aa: CASRAEPLAKNIQYF
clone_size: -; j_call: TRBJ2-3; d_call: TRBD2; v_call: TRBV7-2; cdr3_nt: TGTGCCAGCAGCCCGGTGGTGGGACTACCGCAGTATTTT; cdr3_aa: CASSPVVGLPQYF
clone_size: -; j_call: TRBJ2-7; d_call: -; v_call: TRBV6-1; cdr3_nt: TGTGCCACAAGGGAGGTGGCGGCGGCCCACGAGCAGTACTTC; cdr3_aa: CATREVAAAHEQYF
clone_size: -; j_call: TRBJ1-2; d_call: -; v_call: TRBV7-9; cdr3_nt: TGTGCCAGCAGTTTCGACCTTAACTATGGCTACACCTTC; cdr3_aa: CASSFDLNYGYTF
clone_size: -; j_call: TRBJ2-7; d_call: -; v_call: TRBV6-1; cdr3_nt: TGTGCCAGCAGTGAAGGCGCGTGGGGAGTACGCGAGCAGTACTTC; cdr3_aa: CASSEGAWGVREQYF
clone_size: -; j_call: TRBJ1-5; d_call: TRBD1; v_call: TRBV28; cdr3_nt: TGTGCCAGCAGTTCCCTATGGACAGGGGGCCGTTTGCCCCAGCATTTT; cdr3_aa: CASSSLWTGGRLPQHF
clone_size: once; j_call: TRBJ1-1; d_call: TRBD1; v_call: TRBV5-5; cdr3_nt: TGTGCCAGCAGCTTGCGAGGGGGCGCGGGCAGCTTGAACACTGAAGCTTTCTTT; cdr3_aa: CASSLRGGAGSLNTEAFF
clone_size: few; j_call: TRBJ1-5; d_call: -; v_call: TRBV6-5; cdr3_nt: TGTGCCAGCAGTTACTCGTCAGGGGGCAATCAGCCCCAGCATTTT; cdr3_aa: CASSYSSGGNQPQHF
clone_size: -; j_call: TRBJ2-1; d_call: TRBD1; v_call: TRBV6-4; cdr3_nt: TGTGCCAGTAGGGCCGGACAGGGTATCAATGAGCAGTTCTTC; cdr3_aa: CASRAGQGINEQFF
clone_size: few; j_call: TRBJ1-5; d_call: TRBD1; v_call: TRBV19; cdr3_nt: TGTGCCAGTACCCTGTCGAGCAGGGGGCGCGTGGGCAATCAGCCCCAGCATTTT; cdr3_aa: CASTLSSRGRVGNQPQHF
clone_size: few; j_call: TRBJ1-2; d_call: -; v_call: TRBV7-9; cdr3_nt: TGTGCCAGCAGCTTAGGCGGCTATTGGAGCTCCTTC; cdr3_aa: CASSLGGYWSSF
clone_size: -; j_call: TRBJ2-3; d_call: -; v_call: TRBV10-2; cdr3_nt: TGCGCCAGCAGTGAATCCCCTGGGACCCCCAAGTATTTT; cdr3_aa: CASSESPGTPKYF
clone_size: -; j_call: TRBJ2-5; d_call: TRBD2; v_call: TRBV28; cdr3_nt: TGTGCCAGCATCCTGGCGGGGGAAGAGACCCAGTACTTC; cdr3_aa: CASILAGEETQYF
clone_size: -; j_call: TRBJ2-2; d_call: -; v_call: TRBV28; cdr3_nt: TGTGCCAGCAGTTTCGCGGAGCGGTGGACCGGGGAGCTGTTTTTT; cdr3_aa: CASSFAERWTGELFF
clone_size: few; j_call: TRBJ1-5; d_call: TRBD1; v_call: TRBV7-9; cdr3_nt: TGTGCCAGCAGCTTAGGGGACAGGGGTAAACATTTT; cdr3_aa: CASSLGDRGKHF
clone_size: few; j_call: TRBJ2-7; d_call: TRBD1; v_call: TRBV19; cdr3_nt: TGTGCCAGTAGTATGGGACAGGGTGGATACGAGCAGTACTTC; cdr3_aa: CASSMGQGGYEQYF
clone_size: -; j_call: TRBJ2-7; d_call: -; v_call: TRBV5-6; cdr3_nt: TGTGCCAGCAGCTTTATTAGGGCGGCCTCCTACGAGCAGTACTTC; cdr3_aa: CASSFIRAASYEQYF
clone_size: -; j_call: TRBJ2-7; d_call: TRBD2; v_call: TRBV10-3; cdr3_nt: TGTGCCAGCAGGCAGCGGGACTCCTACGAGCAGTACTTC; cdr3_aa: CASRQRDSYEQYF
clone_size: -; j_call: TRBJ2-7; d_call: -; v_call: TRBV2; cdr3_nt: TGTGCCAGCAGGGGGATGCTCGAGCAGTACTTC; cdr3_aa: CASRGMLEQYF
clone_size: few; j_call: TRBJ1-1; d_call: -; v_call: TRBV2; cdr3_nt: TGTGCCGGCGTGGGGGACACTGAAGCTTTCTTT; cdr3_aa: CAGVGDTEAFF
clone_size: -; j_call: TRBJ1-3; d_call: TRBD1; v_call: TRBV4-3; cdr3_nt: TGCGCCAGCAGCCAAGATAGGACAGGAGACTCTGGAAACACCATATATTTT; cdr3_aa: CASSQDRTGDSGNTIYF
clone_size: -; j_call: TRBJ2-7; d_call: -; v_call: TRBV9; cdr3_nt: TGTGCCAGCAGCGTAGGAGGGGGAGGGCGTCACGAGCAGTACTTC; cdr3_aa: CASSVGGGGRHEQYF
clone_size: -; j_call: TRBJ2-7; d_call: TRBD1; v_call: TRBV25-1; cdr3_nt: TGTGCCAGCAGTGAATTAACCCTAGAGGGGGCGCCCGGCGAGCAGTACTTC; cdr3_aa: CASSELTLEGAPGEQYF
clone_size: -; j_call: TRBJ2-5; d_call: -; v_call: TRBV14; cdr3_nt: TGTGCCAGCAGCCAAGATTTGGGCTACCAAGAGACCCAGTACTTC; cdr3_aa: CASSQDLGYQETQYF
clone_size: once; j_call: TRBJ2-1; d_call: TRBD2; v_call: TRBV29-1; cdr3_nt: TGCAGCGCCGTCCCAGCGGGAGGGCCCTCCCTTGAGCAGTTCTTC; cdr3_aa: CSAVPAGGPSLEQFF
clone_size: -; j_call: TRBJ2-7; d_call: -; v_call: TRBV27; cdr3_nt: TGTGCCAGCAGCTTCAAGCGGGCGTCCTACGAGCAGTACTTC; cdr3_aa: CASSFKRASYEQYF
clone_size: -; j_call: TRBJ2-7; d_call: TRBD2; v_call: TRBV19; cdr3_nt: TGTGCCAGTAGTATCCCCGGCGGGGGGCGAGAGCAGTACTTC; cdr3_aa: CASSIPGGGREQYF
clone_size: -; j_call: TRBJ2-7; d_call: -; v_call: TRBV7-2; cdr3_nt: TGTGCCAGCAGCCCTGGACAGCCGCCCTACGAGCAGTACTTC; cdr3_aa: CASSPGQPPYEQYF
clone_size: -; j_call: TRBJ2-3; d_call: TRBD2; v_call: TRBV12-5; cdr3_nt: TGTGCTAGTGGTTTGGTAACTAAAGCGGGAGGGGTGACAGATACGCAGTATTTT; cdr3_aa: CASGLVTKAGGVTDTQYF
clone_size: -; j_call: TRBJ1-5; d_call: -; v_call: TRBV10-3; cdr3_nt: TGTGCCATCAGTGAATGGGGGGCGAGTCAGCCCCAGCATTTT; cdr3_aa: CAISEWGASQPQHF
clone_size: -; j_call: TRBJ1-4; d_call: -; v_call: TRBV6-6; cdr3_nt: TGTGCCAGCAGTTACGGACAGAGGAATGAAAAACTGTTTTTT; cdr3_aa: CASSYGQRNEKLFF
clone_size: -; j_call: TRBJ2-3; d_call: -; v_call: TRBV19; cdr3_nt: TGTGCCAGTACCGTAGTCGGCAGTAGCACAGATACGCAGTATTTT; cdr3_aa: CASTVVGSSTDTQYF
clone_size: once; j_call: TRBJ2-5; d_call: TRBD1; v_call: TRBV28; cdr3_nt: TGTGCCAGCAGTTATGGACAGGGACGGGAGACCCAGTACTTC; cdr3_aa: CASSYGQGRETQYF
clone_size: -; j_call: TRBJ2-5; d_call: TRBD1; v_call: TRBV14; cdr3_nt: TGTGCCAGCAGCCAAGAGTCTCGGGACAGGTTTCAAAAGACCCAGTACTTC; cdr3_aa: CASSQESRDRFQKTQYF
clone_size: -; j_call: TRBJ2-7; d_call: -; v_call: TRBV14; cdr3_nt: TGTGCCAGCAGTCGTTCGGGGCGCGAGCAGTACTTC; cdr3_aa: CASSRSGREQYF
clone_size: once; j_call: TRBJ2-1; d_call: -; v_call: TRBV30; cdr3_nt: TGTGCCTGGTCTCCCGAGGGGGGTCCAAACAATGAGCAGTTCTTC; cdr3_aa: CAWSPEGGPNNEQFF
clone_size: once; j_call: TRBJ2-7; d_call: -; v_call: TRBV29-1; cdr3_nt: TGCAGCGTTGTCGGGGGCCCCTACGAGCAGTACTTC; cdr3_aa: CSVVGGPYEQYF
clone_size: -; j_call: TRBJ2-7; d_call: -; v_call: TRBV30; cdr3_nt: TGTGCCTGGAGCGATTACCGGGGCGAGTACGAGCAGTACTTC; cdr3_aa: CAWSDYRGEYEQYF